This T cell receptor (beta chain) stems from a study of shared clonotypes between healthy human individuals. Looking at the study overall: CD4 naive cells filled three plates per donor, CD4 memory three, CD8 naive two and CD8 memory one.

For each subset, genomic DNA was distributed in equal portions over several immunoSEQ plates. The repertoire was sequenced with immunoSEQ multiplex PCR; TCRdb's copy has only in-frame clones and lacks some. This table has around 2.1 million clones, just over 90% appearing once. This clone has only one observation. Naive CD8 cells, CD45RO-negative and positively selected for CCR7, excluded terminally differentiated effector memory CD45RA+ cells. From germline, CDR1 is SGDLS and CDR2 YYNGEE. The CDR3 is made up of 15 amino acids. V lost 0 bases, J lost 4 bases, and 4 bases stayed unmatched. This chain links TRBV9 with TRBJ2-7, with 10 bases lining up with TRBD1. The TCR sequence derives from a man aged 18-30 years in good health. Some clones in this sample may be carry-over from other donors' samples. The source material was naive CD8+ T cells from PBMCs. The CDR3 nucleotides are TGTGCCAGCAGCGTAGATGGGACAGGGGATTACGAGCAGTACTTC. It translates to CASSVDGTGDYEQYF.